The T cell receptor (beta chain) under discussion was sequenced for a study of molecular identifiers for immune sequencing clone quantification. Broader study findings: Jurkat TCR RNA from one cell was spiked into approximately 1 million naive cells, and it was reportedly detectable there. Clones that exceeded 20 RNA copies held over 97% of effector molecules, yet under 1% in naive cells.

Using 10%, 30% or 50% RNA, naive CD8 libraries were derived from 20,000 to 1,000,000 sorted cells. Bulk libraries came from a prior protocol with listed TCR primers. TCRdb reprocessed the PCR reads with MiXCR, giving one entry per CDR3 protein. Of over 300,000 distinct CDR3 sequences in the sample, 24% were seen once. Comment on this clonotype: The antigen is undetermined. Since the CDR3 does not end with the conserved phenylalanine or tryptophan, this likely comes from a read error. It is unclear where the CDR3 begins or ends on the DNA, so no DNA is shown, and the CDR3 is as TCRdb lists it.

CDR1 is SQVTM and CDR2 is ANQGSEA in the germline V gene. The CDR3 is made up of 13 amino acids, end residues included. This chain uses TRBV29-1 with TRBJ2-7. The receptor comes from a human donor in good health. Some libraries in this study had Jurkat cell RNA spiked in. The specimen was naive CD8+ T cells from blood, with Jurkat cell RNA spiked in. Subset reported: FACS-sorted CD8+CD4-CCR7+CD45RA+ naive T cells. The CDR3: CSVVPSSSYEQCY.